This T cell receptor beta chain derives from a study of memory CD8 T cells in hepatitis C reinfection. Study information: A couple of donors resolved primary infection, then developed chronic reinfection. Between 3 and 8 weeks after reinfection detection, peak samples were drawn. Study-level findings and limits: With 4 to 6 donors, public clonotype conclusions could not be definitive.

Time point here: peak reinfection, 3 to 8 weeks after reinfection detection. Sorted cells were sequenced directly ex vivo without any in vitro expansion. People who inject drugs from Montreal's HEPCO study were the donors. The CDR3 has 15 residues. Trimming cost V 0 bases and J 2 bases; bases outside gene matches: 3. Germline V lookup: CDR1 SGHKS, CDR2 YYEKEE (reference sequence). A note on this clone: The antigen is undetermined.

TCRdb's copy holds only in-frame clones and misses some; the assay was immunoSEQ multiplex PCR. The sample includes 2,500 or so clones, 80% to 90% of them seen just once. V usage is TRBV5-5 and J usage is TRBJ2-7; TRBD1 matches 9 bases. Material: naive CD8+ T cells sorted from blood. This receptor was obtained from a man aged 45-65 years with hepatitis C virus infection. The CDR3 is CASSLAGTGTYEQYF. The CDR3 DNA reads TGTGCCAGCAGCTTGGCCGGGACAGGGACCTACGAGCAGTACTTC.